Listed below are T cell receptor beta chains from one sample, sequenced in a study of response to subunit inactivated influenza vaccine. TCRdb used MiXCR to reprocess the RT-PCR reads, holding one entry per CDR3 protein. The data hold over 150,000 distinct CDR3 sequences, with about 10% observed a single time. The sample in question was CD8+ T cells sorted from PBMCs, obtained 23 months after vaccination. All receptors derive from a man between 50 and 69 years old who received an inactivated influenza vaccine. Each CDR3 is given with its conserved first and last residue.

j_call v_call cdr3_length cdr3_aa
TRBJ2-3 TRBV12-3/TRBV12-4 11 CASRPIDTQYF
TRBJ2-4 TRBV2 15 CASSEGGLAEIRTYF
TRBJ2-7 TRBV6-2/TRBV6-3 15 CASSYSLAGAYEQYF
TRBJ2-6 TRBV11-1 19 CASSLATGPWIAGANVLTF
TRBJ2-1 TRBV4-2 18 CASSQGTSGGPWEGEQFF
TRBJ2-1 TRBV9 17 CASSPIGTSPFYNEQFF
TRBJ2-1 TRBV7-9 17 CASSSDRERHYYNEQFF
TRBJ2-3 TRBV10-2 13 CASSGKNTDTQYF
TRBJ1-1 TRBV5-1 14 CACSLDSANTEAFF
TRBJ2-1 TRBV24-1 15 CATSDVGSSYNEQFF
TRBJ2-4 TRBV20-1 14 CSAVGTSEKNIQYF
TRBJ2-7 TRBV12-3/TRBV12-4 16 CASSYLTLASSYEQYF
TRBJ2-3 TRBV10-3 18 CAISESEELRGWTDTQYF
TRBJ1-2 TRBV6-5 12 CATQQGGYGYTF
TRBJ2-5 TRBV11-2 15 CASSSLGGGQETQYF
TRBJ2-7 TRBV7-6 14 CASSLERDTYEQYF
TRBJ2-7 TRBV4-2 15 CASSQLRDRYYEQYF
TRBJ2-1 TRBV10-3 16 CAISDLPPSSYNEQFF
TRBJ2-7 TRBV6-2/TRBV6-3 15 CASKIAQNLPYEQYF
TRBJ2-7 TRBV7-8 16 CASSYNPGVAAHEQYF
TRBJ2-1 TRBV7-8 12 CASSPTGIEQFF
TRBJ1-5 TRBV20-1 17 CSARDVTAVVSNQPQHF
TRBJ1-2 TRBV27 14 CASSFGQRNYGYTF
TRBJ2-1 TRBV7-2 16 CASSLPRGTGGNEQFF
TRBJ1-2 TRBV7-9 15 CASSLGEGTGPGYTF
TRBJ1-4 TRBV28 16 CASSLLGTGTNEKLFF
TRBJ1-4 TRBV28 16 CASSPTRQGVNEKLFF
TRBJ2-2 TRBV12-3/TRBV12-4 14 CASTAGRGTGELFF
TRBJ2-6 TRBV7-9 17 CASSLGTGYSGANVLTF
TRBJ1-1 TRBV4-3 15 CASSNPVGEDTEAFF
TRBJ1-3 TRBV3-1 16 CASSQQRQAGGNTIYF
TRBJ2-7 TRBV25-1 14 CASSWTRGGDEQYF
TRBJ2-1 TRBV9 13 CASTPSGESEQFF
TRBJ1-1 TRBV6-5 15 CASSYYEGMNTEAFF
TRBJ2-7 TRBV12-3/TRBV12-4 16 CASSYLLREGSDEQYF
TRBJ1-6 TRBV6-6 11 CASKSNSPLHF
TRBJ1-4 TRBV12-3/TRBV12-4 15 CASSGAGDAEEKLFF
TRBJ2-1 TRBV28 14 CASSDLSSYNEQFF
TRBJ2-2 TRBV28 13 CASSFTRTGELFF
TRBJ2-3 TRBV12-3/TRBV12-4 15 CASSFSSRYTDTQYF
TRBJ2-3 TRBV20-1 14 CSATTTGSTDTQYF
TRBJ1-1 TRBV29-1 15 CSALTKQITNTEAFF
TRBJ1-1 TRBV28 17 CASNDYQVNQVDAEAFF
TRBJ2-5 TRBV28 14 CASSNTGNQETQYF
TRBJ2-7 TRBV20-1 15 CSASPTSGISYEQYF
TRBJ2-7 TRBV9 14 CASSVGVISYEQYF
TRBJ1-4 TRBV27 15 CASSLSGATNEKLFF
TRBJ2-7 TRBV3-1 16 CASSQGAGKIAAEQYF
TRBJ2-1 TRBV5-1 18 CASSLLQGFSGSYNEQFF
TRBJ1-5 TRBV25-1 14 CASIVKDSNQPQHF
TRBJ2-3 TRBV24-1 13 CATIGGSTDTQYF
TRBJ2-1 TRBV30 12 CAWSPGANEQFF
TRBJ2-6 TRBV7-9 14 CASSPPNGANVLTF
TRBJ2-1 TRBV3-1 16 CASSQDQGSSYNEQFF
TRBJ1-1 TRBV7-9 13 CASSRGGNTEAFF
TRBJ2-1 TRBV29-1 15 CSVDRIAGEGNEQFF
TRBJ2-1 TRBV7-9 16 CASSLSPGSSYNEQFF